These T cell receptor beta chains were read from a single sample in a study of blood T cell repertoires in COVID-19. Repertoires were generated with immunoSEQ multiplex PCR, while TCRdb's copy carries only in-frame clones and drops some. The sample includes 180,000 or so clones, roughly 86% seen only once; the top ten take roughly 2.6%. Sequencing was done on a sample of peripheral blood. The origin of the receptors is a man aged 40-55 years with active or convalescent COVID-19. Each CDR3 is given with its conserved first and last residue. The D gene is left open where the match is weak. Size values are once, few and many counts, or a class for expanded clones, and some rows have none.

J gene	D gene	V gene	clone size	CDR3 DNA	CDR3 protein
TRBJ1-5	TRBD1	TRBV7-9	.	TGTGCCAGCAGCCTGGGACAGAATCAGCCCCAGCATTTT	CASSLGQNQPQHF
TRBJ2-7	TRBD2	TRBV18	.	TGTGCCAGCTCACCTAGCGGGGGGGCCAACGAGCAGTACTTC	CASSPSGGANEQYF
TRBJ1-2	.	TRBV5-1	.	TGCGCCAGCAGCTTGGAATGGAGCAGGGCCTATGGCTACACCTTC	CASSLEWSRAYGYTF
TRBJ2-7	TRBD2	TRBV19	.	TGTGCCAGTAGTATCCGGACTAGCGGGGGGGCTCAATCCTACGAGCAGTACTTC	CASSIRTSGGAQSYEQYF
TRBJ1-1	TRBD1	TRBV7-3	.	TGTGCCAGCAGCACCCACAGGGGGGTGAACACTGAAGCTTTCTTT	CASSTHRGVNTEAFF
TRBJ1-2	.	TRBV9	.	TGTGCCAGCAGCCTGTTGGGCAGAACTAACTATGGCTACACCTTC	CASSLLGRTNYGYTF
TRBJ1-2	TRBD1	TRBV15	once	TGTGCCACCAGCAGATCGACAGGGCCTCCTAACTATGGCTACACCTTC	CATSRSTGPPNYGYTF
TRBJ2-5	TRBD1	TRBV2	.	TGTGCCAGCAGTCCGGACAGGGCTGTGGAGACCCAGTACTTC	CASSPDRAVETQYF
TRBJ1-4	.	TRBV4-3	.	TGCGCCAGCAGCCCCGACTTGAAGGCCCAGTCACGACCTCATAATGAAAAACTGTTTTTT	CASSPDLKAQSRPHNEKLFF
TRBJ2-4	.	TRBV7-8	.	TGTGCCAGCAGCCCCCTCGCGGGGGCCACTTTAGCCAAAAACATTCAGTACTTC	CASSPLAGATLAKNIQYF
TRBJ2-7	TRBD1	TRBV7-3	once	TGTGCCAGCAGCGTAGGACAGGGGCGAGACGAGCAGTACTTC	CASSVGQGRDEQYF
TRBJ1-6	TRBD1	TRBV28	few	TGTGCCAGCAGGGACAGGGGTAAAGGTAATTCACCCCTCCACTTT	CASRDRGKGNSPLHF
TRBJ1-5	.	TRBV19	.	TGTGCCAGTAGTACTCTGCAGGGCAGGGTGGGACAGCCCCAGCATTTT	CASSTLQGRVGQPQHF
TRBJ1-5	.	TRBV15	once	TGTGCCACCAGGATAGGGGGTGGGAATCAGCCCCAGCATTTT	CATRIGGGNQPQHF
TRBJ2-1	TRBD1	TRBV14	.	TGTGCCAGCAGCCAATTGCCGGGACAGGGGCACGATGAGCAGTTCTTC	CASSQLPGQGHDEQFF
TRBJ1-5	.	TRBV6-4	few	TGTGCCAGCAGTCTCAGGGGAGGGCAGCCCCAGCATTTT	CASSLRGGQPQHF
TRBJ2-1	TRBD1	TRBV5-1	.	TGCGCCAGCAGCTCCGGACAGGGCTCCTACAATGAGCAGTTCTTC	CASSSGQGSYNEQFF
TRBJ1-1	.	TRBV28	.	TGTGCCAGCAGTTCCCCTTCTCGGTCAGGGGACACTGAAGCTTTCTTT	CASSSPSRSGDTEAFF
TRBJ1-1	.	TRBV6-5	.	TGTGCCAGCAGTTCCATGACGTGGAGCACTGAAGCTTTCTTT	CASSSMTWSTEAFF
TRBJ1-5	TRBD1	TRBV2	.	TGTGCCAGCAGTCCCGACAGGGGAATGGGAGGCAATCAGCCCCAGCATTTT	CASSPDRGMGGNQPQHF
TRBJ1-5	TRBD1	TRBV7-9	.	TGTGCCAGCAGCTCTCTGACAGGGAGTCAGCCCCAGCATTTT	CASSSLTGSQPQHF